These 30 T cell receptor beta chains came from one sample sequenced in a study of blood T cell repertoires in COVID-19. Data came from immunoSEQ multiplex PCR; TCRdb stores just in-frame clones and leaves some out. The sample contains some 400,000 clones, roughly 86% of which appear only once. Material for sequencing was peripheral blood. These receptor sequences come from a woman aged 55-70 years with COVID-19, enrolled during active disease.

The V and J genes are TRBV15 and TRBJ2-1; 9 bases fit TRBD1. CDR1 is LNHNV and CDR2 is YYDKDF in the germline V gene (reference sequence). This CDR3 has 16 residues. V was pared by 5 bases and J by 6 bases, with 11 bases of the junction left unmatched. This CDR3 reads CATSPRIGTGPNEQFF. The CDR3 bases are TGTGCCACCAGCCCCCGGATAGGGACAGGGCCCAATGAGCAGTTCTTC.

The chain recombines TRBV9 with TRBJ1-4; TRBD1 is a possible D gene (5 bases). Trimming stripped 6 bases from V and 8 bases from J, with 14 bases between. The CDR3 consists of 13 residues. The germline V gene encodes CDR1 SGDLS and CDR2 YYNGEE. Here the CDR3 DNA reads TGTGCCAGCAAGGGGCCTCAGGCGGAAAAACTGTTTTTT. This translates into CASKGPQAEKLFF.

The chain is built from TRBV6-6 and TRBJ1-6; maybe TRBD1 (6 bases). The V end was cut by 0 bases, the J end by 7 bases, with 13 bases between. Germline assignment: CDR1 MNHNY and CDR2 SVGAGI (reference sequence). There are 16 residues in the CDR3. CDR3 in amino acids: CASSYSKTGVNSPLHF. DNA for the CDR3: TGTGCCAGCAGTTACTCCAAGACAGGAGTGAATTCACCCCTCCACTTT.

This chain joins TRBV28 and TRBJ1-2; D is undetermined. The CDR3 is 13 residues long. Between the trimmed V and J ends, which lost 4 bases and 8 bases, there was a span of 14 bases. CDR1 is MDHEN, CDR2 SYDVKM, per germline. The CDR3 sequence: CASSYLRGGGYTF. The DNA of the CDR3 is TGTGCCAGCAGTTATCTCCGGGGTGGCGGCTACACCTTC.

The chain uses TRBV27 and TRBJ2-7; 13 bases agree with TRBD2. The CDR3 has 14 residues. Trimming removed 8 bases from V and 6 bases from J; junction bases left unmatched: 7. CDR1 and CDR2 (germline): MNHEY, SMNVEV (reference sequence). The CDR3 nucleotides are TGTGCCAGCCGACGACTAGCGGGGGGAGGCGAGCAGTACTTC. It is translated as CASRRLAGGGEQYF.

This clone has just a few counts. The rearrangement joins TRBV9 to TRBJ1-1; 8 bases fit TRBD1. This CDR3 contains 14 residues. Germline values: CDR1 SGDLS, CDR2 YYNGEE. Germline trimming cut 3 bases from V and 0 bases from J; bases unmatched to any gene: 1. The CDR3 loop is CASSARGLNTEAFF. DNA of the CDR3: TGTGCCAGCAGCGCCAGGGGGCTGAACACTGAAGCTTTCTTT.

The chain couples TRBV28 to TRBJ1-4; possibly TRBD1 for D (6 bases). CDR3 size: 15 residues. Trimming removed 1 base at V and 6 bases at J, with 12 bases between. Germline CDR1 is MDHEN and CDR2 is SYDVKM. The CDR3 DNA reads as TGTGCCAGCAGTTTATCCGGGGGGCGGGATGAAAAACTGTTTTTT. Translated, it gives CASSLSGGRDEKLFF. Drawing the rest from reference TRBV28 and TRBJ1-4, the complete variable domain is DVKVTQSSRYLVKRTGEKVFLECVQDMDHENMFWYRQDPGLGLRLIYFSYDVKMKEKGDIPEGYSVSREKKERFSLILESASTNQTSMYLCASSLSGGRDEKLFFGSGTQLSVL.

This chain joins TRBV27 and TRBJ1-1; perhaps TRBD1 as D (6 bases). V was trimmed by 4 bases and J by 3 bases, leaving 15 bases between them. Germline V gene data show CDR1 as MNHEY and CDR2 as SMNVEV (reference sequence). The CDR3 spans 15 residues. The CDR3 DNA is TGTGCCAGCAGTTCAGGACAGAAGATTTACACTGAAGCTTTCTTT. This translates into CASSSGQKIYTEAFF.

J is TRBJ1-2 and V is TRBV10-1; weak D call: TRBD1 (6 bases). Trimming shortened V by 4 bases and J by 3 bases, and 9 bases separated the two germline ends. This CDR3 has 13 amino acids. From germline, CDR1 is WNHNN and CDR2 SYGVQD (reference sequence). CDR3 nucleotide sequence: TGCGCCAGCAGTGTGGACAGATACTATGGCTACACCTTC. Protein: CASSVDRYYGYTF.

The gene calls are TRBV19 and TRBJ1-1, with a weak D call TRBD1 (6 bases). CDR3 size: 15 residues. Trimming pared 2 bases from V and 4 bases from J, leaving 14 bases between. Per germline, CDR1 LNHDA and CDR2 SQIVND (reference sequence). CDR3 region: CASSIHGRGTTEAFF. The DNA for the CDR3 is TGTGCCAGTAGTATACATGGCAGGGGTACCACTGAAGCTTTCTTT.

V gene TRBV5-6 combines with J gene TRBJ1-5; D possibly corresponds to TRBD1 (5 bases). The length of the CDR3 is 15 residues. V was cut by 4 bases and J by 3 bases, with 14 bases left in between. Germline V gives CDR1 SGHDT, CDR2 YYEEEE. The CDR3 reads CASSSAGALNQPQHF. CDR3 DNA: TGTGCCAGCAGCAGCGCTGGGGCCCTCAATCAGCCCCAGCATTTT.

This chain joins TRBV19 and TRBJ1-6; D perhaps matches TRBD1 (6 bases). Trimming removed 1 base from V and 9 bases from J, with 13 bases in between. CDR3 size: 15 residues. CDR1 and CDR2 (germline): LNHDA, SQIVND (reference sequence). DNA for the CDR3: TGTGCCAGTAGTATAGGCCAGGGGTTGAGTTCACCCCTCCACTTT. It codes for CASSIGQGLSSPLHF.

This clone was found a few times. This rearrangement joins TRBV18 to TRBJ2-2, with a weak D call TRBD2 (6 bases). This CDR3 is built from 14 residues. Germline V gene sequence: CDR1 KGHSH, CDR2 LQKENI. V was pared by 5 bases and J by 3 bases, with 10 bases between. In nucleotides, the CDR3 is TGTGCCAGCTCAATGACTAGAGACACCGGGGAGCTGTTTTTT. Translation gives CASSMTRDTGELFF.

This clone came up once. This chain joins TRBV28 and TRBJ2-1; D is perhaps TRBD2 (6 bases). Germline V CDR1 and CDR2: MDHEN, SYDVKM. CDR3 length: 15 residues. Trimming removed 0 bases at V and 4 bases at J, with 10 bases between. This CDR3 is CASSLWGGRYNEQFF. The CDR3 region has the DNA TGTGCCAGCAGTTTATGGGGGGGACGGTACAATGAGCAGTTCTTC.

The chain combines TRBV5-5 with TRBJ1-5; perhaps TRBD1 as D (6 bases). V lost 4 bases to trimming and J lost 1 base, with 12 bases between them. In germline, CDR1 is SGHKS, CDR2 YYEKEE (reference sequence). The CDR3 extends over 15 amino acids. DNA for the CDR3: TGTGCCAGCAGCCAGTCAGGGGTGAGCAATCAGCCCCAGCATTTT. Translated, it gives CASSQSGVSNQPQHF.

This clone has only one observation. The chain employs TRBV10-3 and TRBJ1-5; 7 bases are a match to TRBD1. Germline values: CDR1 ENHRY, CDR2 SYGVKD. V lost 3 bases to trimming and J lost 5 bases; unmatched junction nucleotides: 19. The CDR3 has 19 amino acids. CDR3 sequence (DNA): TGTGCCATCAGTGAAAGGGCCCACGCCCGACAGGGCTCTCATCAGCCCCAGCATTTT. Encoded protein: CAISERAHARQGSHQPQHF.

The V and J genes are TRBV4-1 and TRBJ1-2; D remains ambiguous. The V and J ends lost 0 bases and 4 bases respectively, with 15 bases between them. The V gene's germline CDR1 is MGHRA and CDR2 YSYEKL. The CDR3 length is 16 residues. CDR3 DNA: TGCGCCAGCAGCCAAGATACTCCCGAGCGCGGCTATGGCTACACCTTC. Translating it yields CASSQDTPERGYGYTF.

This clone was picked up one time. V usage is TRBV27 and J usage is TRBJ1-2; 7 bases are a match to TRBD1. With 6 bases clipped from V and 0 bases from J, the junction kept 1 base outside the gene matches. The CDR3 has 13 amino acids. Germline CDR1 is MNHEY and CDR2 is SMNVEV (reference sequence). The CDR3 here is CASSGTANYGYTF. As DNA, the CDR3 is TGTGCCAGCAGCGGGACAGCTAACTATGGCTACACCTTC.

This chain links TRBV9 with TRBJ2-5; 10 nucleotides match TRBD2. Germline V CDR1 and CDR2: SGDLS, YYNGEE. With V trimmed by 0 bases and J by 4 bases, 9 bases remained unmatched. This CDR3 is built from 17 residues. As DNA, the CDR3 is TGTGCCAGCAGCGTAGAGGGTAGCGGGGGGCCTGGAGAGACCCAGTACTTC. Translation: CASSVEGSGGPGETQYF.

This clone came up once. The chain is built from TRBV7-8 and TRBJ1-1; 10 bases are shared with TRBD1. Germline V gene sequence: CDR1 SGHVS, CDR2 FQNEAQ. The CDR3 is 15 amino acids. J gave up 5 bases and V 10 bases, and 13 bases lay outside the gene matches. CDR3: CATRGTGVSGTEAFF. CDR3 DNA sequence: TGTGCCACCCGAGGGACAGGGGTTTCGGGGACTGAAGCTTTCTTT.

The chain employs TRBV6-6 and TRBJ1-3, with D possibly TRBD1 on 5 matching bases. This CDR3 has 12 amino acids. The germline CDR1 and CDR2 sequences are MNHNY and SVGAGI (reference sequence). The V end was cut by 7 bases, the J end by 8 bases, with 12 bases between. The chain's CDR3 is CASTGAGDTIYF. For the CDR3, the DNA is TGTGCCAGCACTGGGGCGGGAGACACCATATATTTT.

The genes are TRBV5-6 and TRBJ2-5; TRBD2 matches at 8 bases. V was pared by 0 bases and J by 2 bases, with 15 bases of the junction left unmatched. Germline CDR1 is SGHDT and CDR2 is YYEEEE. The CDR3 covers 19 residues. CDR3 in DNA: TGTGCCAGCAGCTTGGAAAGGGCCCTCTCGCGGGGGGAACAAGAGACCCAGTACTTC. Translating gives CASSLERALSRGEQETQYF.

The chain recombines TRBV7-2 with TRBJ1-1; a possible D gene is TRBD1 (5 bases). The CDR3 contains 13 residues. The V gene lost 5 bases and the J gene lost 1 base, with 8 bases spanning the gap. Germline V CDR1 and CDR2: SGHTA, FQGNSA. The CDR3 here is CASSIDRNTEAFF. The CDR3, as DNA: TGTGCCAGCAGCATTGACAGGAACACTGAAGCTTTCTTT.

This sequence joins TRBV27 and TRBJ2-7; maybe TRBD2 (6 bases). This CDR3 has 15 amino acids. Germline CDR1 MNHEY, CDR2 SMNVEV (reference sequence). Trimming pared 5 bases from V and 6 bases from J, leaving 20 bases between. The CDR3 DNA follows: TGTGCCAGCAGTCCCTCGGGACTCGGGTTGGGCGAGCAGTACTTC. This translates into CASSPSGLGLGEQYF.

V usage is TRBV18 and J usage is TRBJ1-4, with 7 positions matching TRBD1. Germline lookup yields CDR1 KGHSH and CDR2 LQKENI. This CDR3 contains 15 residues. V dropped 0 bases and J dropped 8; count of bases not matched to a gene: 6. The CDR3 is CASSPPGDSQEKLFF. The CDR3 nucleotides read TGTGCCAGCTCACCACCGGGGGACAGCCAGGAAAAACTGTTTTTT.

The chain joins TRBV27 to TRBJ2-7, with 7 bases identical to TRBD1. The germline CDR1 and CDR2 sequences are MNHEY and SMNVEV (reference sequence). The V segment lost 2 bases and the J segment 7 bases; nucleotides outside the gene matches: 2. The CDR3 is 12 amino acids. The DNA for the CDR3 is TGTGCCAGCAGTTTAGGACAGGCTGAGCAGTACTTC. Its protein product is CASSLGQAEQYF.

This chain's CDR3 is CASSPVAGRLSTETQYF. The CDR3 DNA reads TGCGCCAGCAGCCCGGTAGCGGGGCGGCTCTCAACGGAGACCCAGTACTTC. The V gene is TRBV5-1, the J gene TRBJ2-5, with TRBD2 matching 8 bases. Germline CDR1 and CDR2: SGHRS and YFSETQ. The V gene end was trimmed by 4 bases and the J gene end by 5 bases; junction bases not matched to a gene: 16. The CDR3 is made up of 17 amino acids.

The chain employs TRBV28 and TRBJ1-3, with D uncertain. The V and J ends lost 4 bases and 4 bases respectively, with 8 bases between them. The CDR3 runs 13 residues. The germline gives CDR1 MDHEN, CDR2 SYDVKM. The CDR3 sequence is CASSSRGGNTIYF. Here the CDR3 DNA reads TGTGCCAGCAGTTCCCGAGGGGGAAACACCATATATTTT.

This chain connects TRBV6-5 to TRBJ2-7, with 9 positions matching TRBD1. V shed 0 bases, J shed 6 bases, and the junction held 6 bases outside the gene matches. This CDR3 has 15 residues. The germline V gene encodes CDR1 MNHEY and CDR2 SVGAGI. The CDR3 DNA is TGTGCCAGCAGTTACTCGACAGGGGGAGTCGGCGAGCAGTACTTC. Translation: CASSYSTGGVGEQYF.

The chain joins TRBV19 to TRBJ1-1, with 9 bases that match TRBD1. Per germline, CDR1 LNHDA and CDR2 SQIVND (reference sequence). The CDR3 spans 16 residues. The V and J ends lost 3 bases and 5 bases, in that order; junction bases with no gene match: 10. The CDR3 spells CASSITTGGHQTEAFF. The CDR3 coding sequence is TGTGCCAGTAGTATCACGACAGGGGGTCATCAGACTGAAGCTTTCTTT.